One sample yielded the 19 T cell receptor beta chains listed below, sequenced in a study of cytomegalovirus exposure and HLA in healthy donors. In the PCR, 60 Vbeta and 13 Jbeta primers were used. Generated by immunoSEQ multiplex PCR, the TCRdb table keeps only in-frame clones and is missing some. Seen here are approximately 170,000 clones, 70% to 80% observed once, and the top ten hold roughly 10%. The sample taken for sequencing was PBMCs. Receptor source: a young man in good health and CMV-seropositive.

The CDR3 here is CAWGTGLHEQYF. CDR3 nucleotide sequence: TGTGCCTGGGGGACAGGGCTTCACGAGCAGTACTTC. The chain uses TRBV30 and TRBJ2-7; 9 nucleotides agree with TRBD1. This CDR3 is 12 amino acids long. V dropped 5 bases and J dropped 5; count of bases not matched to a gene: 4. Germline V lookup: CDR1 GTSNPN, CDR2 SVGIG (reference sequence).

This sequence joins TRBV5-5 and TRBJ1-3; the D is unclear. Trimming removed 0 bases from V and 0 bases from J, with 13 bases in between. The germline CDR1 and CDR2 sequences are SGHKS and YYEKEE (reference sequence). The CDR3 has 17 residues. The CDR3 coding sequence is TGTGCCAGCAGCTTGGAGGAGGGAACCGGCTCTGGAAACACCATATATTTT. Its protein product is CASSLEEGTGSGNTIYF.

This chain links TRBV6-1 with TRBJ2-5; perhaps TRBD1 as D (5 bases). Germline V CDR1 and CDR2: MNHNS, SASEGT. The CDR3 consists of 15 residues. Trimming shortened V by 1 base and J by 7 bases, and 16 bases separated the two germline ends. For the CDR3, the DNA is TGTGCCAGCAGTGAAGGCAGGGCATCGAAGGGGACCCAGTACTTC. Translating it yields CASSEGRASKGTQYF.

The table lists this clone with a few counts. CDR3 amino acids: CASSLQTGGEGEKLFF. In DNA form, the CDR3 reads TGCGCCAGCAGCCTACAGACAGGGGGCGAAGGTGAAAAACTGTTTTTT. V is TRBV5-1 and J is TRBJ1-4; 10 positions match TRBD1. This CDR3 has 16 residues. The junction had 10 bases not matched to a gene; V was cut back by 4 bases and J by 7 bases. Germline V gene lookup returns CDR1 SGHRS and CDR2 YFSETQ.

This chain uses TRBV27 with TRBJ1-2; D ambiguous. The CDR3 extends over 15 amino acids. Trimming removed 4 bases at V and 1 base at J, with 13 bases between. Germline V gene sequence: CDR1 MNHEY, CDR2 SMNVEV (reference sequence). The CDR3 coding sequence is TGTGCCAGCAGTTGGGTCCGGGGAGGTAACTATGGCTACACCTTC. This codes for CASSWVRGGNYGYTF.

CDR3 protein: CASSIEVGGYYNEQFF. The CDR3 bases are TGTGCCAGTAGTATAGAAGTGGGGGGATACTACAATGAGCAGTTCTTC. This chain links TRBV19 with TRBJ2-1, with a weak D call TRBD2 (6 bases). This CDR3 is built from 16 residues. Germline V gene sequence: CDR1 LNHDA, CDR2 SQIVND (reference sequence). Trimming removed 0 bases from V and 3 bases from J, with 12 bases in between.

The J gene is TRBJ1-2, the V gene TRBV5-1, with 9 bases lining up with TRBD1. The ends lost 5 bases at V and 3 bases at J; junction bases unmatched: 11. Germline lookup yields CDR1 SGHRS and CDR2 YFSETQ. The CDR3 consists of 16 residues. The CDR3 nucleotides read TGCGCCAGCAGACAGGGACAGGGCATCCCTTACTATGGCTACACCTTC. The encoded protein is CASRQGQGIPYYGYTF.

J is TRBJ2-7 and V is TRBV23-1; D gene ambiguous. TRBV23-1 is designated an ORF whose function remains uncertain. This CDR3 has 11 amino acids. V was pared by 4 bases and J by 7 bases, with 8 bases between. The CDR3 nucleotides are TGCGCCAGCAGTCGTGACGGGGAGCAGTACTTC. This translates into CASSRDGEQYF.

The chain carries TRBV10-2 and TRBJ1-5; 8 bases align to TRBD1. Per germline, CDR1 WSHSY and CDR2 SAAADI. CDR3 length equals 14 residues. V was clipped by 8 bases and J by 6 bases; unmatched bases: 9. The CDR3 spells CASGTSGGGQPQHF. CDR3 in DNA: TGCGCCAGCGGGACCTCAGGGGGCGGTCAGCCCCAGCATTTT.

This clone has only a few counts. The chain carries TRBV21-1 and TRBJ2-7; the listed D gene, TRBD2, was not tested against the DNA. TRBV21-1 represents a pseudogene. The length of the CDR3 is 16 residues. CDR3 nucleotides: TGTGCCAGCAGCAAACGACTAGCGGGACTTTCCTACGAGCAGTACTTC. Amino acid sequence: CASSKRLAGLSYEQYF.

As for this clone: One end of the junction is discordant with germline, which a read error may explain. The chain is built from TRBV10-2 and TRBJ1-2, with no clear D. The germline V gene has CDR1 WSHSY and CDR2 SAAADI. CDR3 length equals 13 residues. CDR3 amino acids: CASSESGGIGFGF. The DNA for the CDR3 is TGCGCCAGCAGTGAGTCGGGCGGGATAGGCTTCGGCTTC.

The rearrangement uses TRBV19 and TRBJ1-2; 9 nucleotides align to TRBD1. The CDR3 is made up of 16 amino acids. Germline values: CDR1 LNHDA, CDR2 SQIVND (reference sequence). With V trimmed by 5 bases and J by 2 bases, 9 bases remained unmatched. CDR3 DNA: TGTGCCAGTAGTGATGGGACAGGGTTAGAAAACTATGGCTACACCTTC. Translating it yields CASSDGTGLENYGYTF. Combining the CDR3 with reference TRBV19 and TRBJ1-2 gives the whole variable domain DGGITQSPKYLFRKEGQNVTLSCEQNLNHDAMYWYRQDPGQGLRLIYYSQIVNDFQKGDIAEGYSVSREKKESFPLTVTSAQKNPTAFYLCASSDGTGLENYGYTFGSGTRLTVV.

The chain combines TRBV9 with TRBJ2-7; 14 bases align to TRBD2. After removal of 0 bases from V and 1 base from J, the junction contained 9 bases not matched to a gene. Germline V gives CDR1 SGDLS, CDR2 YYNGEE. The CDR3 has 19 amino acids. CDR3 DNA sequence: TGTGCCAGCAGCGTAGGTGGGGGACTAGCGGGAGAGATTTCCTACGAGCAGTACTTC. Its translation is CASSVGGGLAGEISYEQYF.

Here the CDR3 reads CASSFGGVVYNEQFF. The CDR3 DNA sequence: TGTGCCAGCAGCTTTGGCGGAGTGGTCTACAATGAGCAGTTCTTC. The chain links TRBV7-9 to TRBJ2-1; D remains unclear. This CDR3 region has 15 residues. V dropped 3 bases and J dropped 3 bases, with 12 bases sitting between them. The germline CDR1 and CDR2 sequences are SEHNR and FQNEAQ (reference sequence). Looking up the rest from reference TRBV7-9 and TRBJ2-1 gives the full variable domain: DTGVSQNPRHKITKRGQNVTFRCDPISEHNRLYWYRQTLGQGPEFLTYFQNEAQLEKSRLLSDRFSAERPKGSFSTLEIQRTEQGDSAMYLCASSFGGVVYNEQFFGPGTRLTVL.

This chain links TRBV2 with TRBJ1-1; possible D gene TRBD1, 6 bases. Germline V lookup: CDR1 SNHLY, CDR2 FYNNEI. The CDR3 runs 12 residues. The ends were cut back, 6 bases at V and 11 bases at J, with 16 bases in the middle. As DNA, the CDR3 is TGTGCCAGCAGGGAAAGGGACATTTGGGCTTTCTTT. It is translated as CASRERDIWAFF. The entire variable domain, with the rest obtained from reference TRBV2 and TRBJ1-1, is as follows: EPEVTQTPSHQVTQMGQEVILRCVPISNHLYFYWYRQILGQKVEFLVSFYNNEISEKSEIFDDQFSVERPDGSNFTLKIRSTKLEDSAMYFCASRERDIWAFFGQGTRLTVV.

This clone has a single count. The rearrangement links TRBV20-1 to TRBJ1-2, with D possibly being TRBD1 (5 bases). V lost 3 bases and J 4 bases, leaving 6 bases between the germline ends. The germline gives CDR1 DFQATT, CDR2 SNEGSKA (reference sequence). CDR3 length: 11 amino acids. Written as DNA, the CDR3 is TGCAGTGCTAGGCAGGGCTATGGCTACACCTTC. This sequence encodes CSARQGYGYTF.

This chain links TRBV5-1 with TRBJ2-3; the match to TRBD1 covers 9 bases. The CDR3 extends over 16 amino acids. CDR1 and CDR2 from the germline V gene are SGHRS and YFSETQ. V trimming: 0 bases; J trimming: 5 bases; junction bases outside the gene matches: 7. DNA of the CDR3: TGCGCCAGCAGCTTGGCGAACAGGGGGCTCGGAGATACGCAGTATTTT. Protein sequence: CASSLANRGLGDTQYF.

The chain couples TRBV4-3 to TRBJ1-3; D gene ambiguous. The CDR3 loop spans 15 amino acids. Deletions cut 4 bases from V and 0 bases from J, with 10 bases between. The germline CDR1 and CDR2 sequences are LGHNA and YSLEER. CDR3 sequence: CASSPDRHSGNTIYF. The CDR3 region has the DNA TGCGCCAGCAGCCCCGACCGACACTCTGGAAACACCATATATTTT.

The rearrangement uses TRBV6-5 and TRBJ1-1, with 8 bases identical to TRBD1. CDR1 MNHEY and CDR2 SVGAGI come from the germline V gene. Germline trimming cut 6 bases from V and 2 bases from J; bases unmatched to any gene: 8. The CDR3 is made up of 15 amino acids. CDR3 protein: CASRFSGTGNTEAFF. CDR3 DNA sequence: TGTGCCAGCAGGTTCTCCGGGACAGGAAACACTGAAGCTTTCTTT.